This TCR beta chain derives from a study of blood T cells in healthy people across ages. At least ten counts were recorded for this clonotype. For the second PCR, which ran for about 6 to 12 cycles, a sample-barcoded 5' primer and a J-beta primer mix were used. TCRdb ran MiXCR on the 5' RACE reads and lists one entry per CDR3 protein. The sample comprises about 680,000 distinct CDR3 sequences, around half of which are singletons, and 25% to 35% rests with the top ten. The sample consisted of blood. The receptor was isolated from a woman aged 55-69 years in good health.

CDR3 amino acids: CASSATSGRAYEQYF. In DNA form, the CDR3 reads TGCGCCAGCAGCGCTACTAGCGGGAGGGCCTACGAGCAGTACTTC. The chain is built from TRBV5-1 and TRBJ2-7; 13 bases map to TRBD2. Germline assignment: CDR1 SGHRS and CDR2 YFSETQ. The CDR3 loop spans 15 amino acids. V gave up 4 bases and J gave up 2 bases; unmatched junction bases: 3.